This record concerns one T cell receptor beta chain sequence. The antigen remains unidentified. The study assayed around 9.3 x 10^4 TCR templates per sample. Sequencing used immunoSEQ multiplex PCR; TCRdb keeps in-frame clones, though not all of them. The table shows roughly 82,000 clones, with 80% to 90% occurring only once. In germline, CDR1 is MNHNS, CDR2 SASEGT. Trimming removed 6 bases at V and 3 bases at J, with 15 bases between. CDR3 size: 15 residues. This entry is derived from a study of siplizumab effects on memory and regulatory T cells. Regarding the study as a whole: Alloreactive sequences from unstimulated CD4+ memory cells fell significantly with siplizumab. Roughly 80-96% of proliferating CD4+ or CD8+ clones lacked a naive or memory phenotype that could be assigned.

The gene calls are TRBV6-1 and TRBJ1-5, with D possibly matching TRBD1 (5 bases). This receptor was obtained from a human donor in good health. The sequencing input was Tregs sorted from blood. The CDR3 nucleotides read TGTGCCAGCAGATGGGGGTCCGGGGACAATCAGCCCCAGCATTTT. Translated: CASRWGSGDNQPQHF.